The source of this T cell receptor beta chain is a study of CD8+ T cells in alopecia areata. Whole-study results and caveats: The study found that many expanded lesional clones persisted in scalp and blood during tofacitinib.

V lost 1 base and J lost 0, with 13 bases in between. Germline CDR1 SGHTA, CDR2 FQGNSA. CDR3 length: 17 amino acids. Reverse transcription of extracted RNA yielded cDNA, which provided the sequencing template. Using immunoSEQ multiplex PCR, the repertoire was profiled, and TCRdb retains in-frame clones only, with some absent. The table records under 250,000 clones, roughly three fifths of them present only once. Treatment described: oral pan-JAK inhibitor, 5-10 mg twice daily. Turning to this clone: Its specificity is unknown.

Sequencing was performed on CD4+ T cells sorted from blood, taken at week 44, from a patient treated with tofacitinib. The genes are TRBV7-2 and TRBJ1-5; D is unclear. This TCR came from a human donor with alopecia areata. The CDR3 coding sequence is TGTGCCAGCAGCTTAGGCTCCCCACTCATTAGCAATCAGCCCCAGCATTTT. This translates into CASSLGSPLISNQPQHF.